The T cell receptor (beta chain) under discussion was sequenced for a study of vaccination effects on CD4 cells after COVID-19. Libraries were prepared by immunoSEQ multiplex PCR; TCRdb keeps only in-frame clonotypes and omits some of them. The sample carries over 25,000 clones, approximately 76% recorded once. Regarding this clone: Its antigen is not known.

Expansion of antigen-specific CD4+ T cells with viral peptide pools was carried out by the ViraFEST assay before sequencing. With nine to eleven days of culture completed, CD4+ T cells were isolated. The vaccine recipients had no prior SARS-CoV-2 infection, with negative nucleocapsid antibodies. V gave up 1 base and J gave up 0 bases, with 4 bases separating them. Germline values: CDR1 SGHTA, CDR2 FQGNSA. The CDR3 contains 14 residues. Overall study findings and caveats: Convalescent patients numbered few in the study; early post-infection timepoints were missing entirely.

This sequence was found in a human donor who received a COVID-19 vaccine. The specimen comprised CD4+ T cells from PBMCs cultured with SARS-CoV-2 spike peptides, sampled before COVID-19 vaccination. The V and J genes are TRBV7-2 and TRBJ1-3; D is uncertain. CDR3 bases: TGTGCCAGCAGCTTAGGTCTCTCTGGAAACACCATATATTTT. As protein: CASSLGLSGNTIYF.